This T cell receptor beta chain was sequenced in a study of shared clonotypes between healthy human individuals. The CDR3 runs to 14 residues. V lost 0 bases and J lost 2, with 11 bases in between. From germline, CDR1 is GTSNPN and CDR2 SVGIG (reference sequence). It was across several immunoSEQ plates that each subset's genomic DNA was evenly split. Using immunoSEQ multiplex PCR, the repertoire was profiled, and TCRdb retains in-frame clones only, with some absent. The table lists more than 2 million clones, 80% to 95% of them singletons, with roughly 1.7% in the top ten. Concerning this clone itself: Its specificity is not known.

Study-level points and caveats: It was only blood that was sampled, and tissue repertoires likely differ. Compared with memory subsets, naive subsets generally had larger estimated richness.

The naive CD8 population came from CD45RO-negative cells selected for CCR7, without terminally differentiated effector memory CD45RA+ cells. The receptor's source is a man in his late teens or twenties in good health. Some clones in this sample may be carry-over from other donors' samples. The rearrangement links TRBV30 to TRBJ2-7; D is ambiguous. The sample comprised naive CD8+ T cells from PBMCs. The CDR3 sequence: CAWSVSPRAYEQYF. CDR3 bases: TGTGCCTGGAGTGTTTCTCCAAGGGCCTACGAGCAGTACTTC.